These T cell receptor beta chains were read from a single sample in a study of T cell repertoires in cytomegalovirus infection. MiXCR, applied by TCRdb to the reads, yields one record per CDR3 protein. The profile shows roughly 230,000 distinct CDR3 sequences, over 15% of them singletons. The sample was CD8+ T cells from PBMCs. These receptors were taken from a human donor in good health (CMV status not recorded). Some clones in this sample may be carry-over from other donors' samples. The CDR3 runs from the conserved cysteine through the conserved F or W. A D gene is named only where the DNA matches it firmly. Size tells how often a clone was seen (once, few, many) or the class of an expanded clone, and some rows leave it out.

D gene	clone size	J gene	V gene	CDR3 protein	CDR3 DNA
TRBD2	many	TRBJ2-5	TRBV7-2	CASSLNRLAGVYLQETQYF	TGTGCCAGCAGCCTCAATCGACTAGCGGGGGTCTACCTCCAAGAGACCCAGTACTTC
TRBD1	-	TRBJ2-7	TRBV2	CASTGTGDYLRGQYF	TGTGCCAGCACCGGGACAGGTGATTATCTACGAGGACAGTACTTC
TRBD1	many	TRBJ2-7	TRBV7-8	CASSLDRGRVEQYF	TGTGCCAGCAGCCTAGACAGGGGTCGGGTCGAGCAGTACTTC
-	many	TRBJ2-1	TRBV7-8	CASSFSGPGDEQFF	TGTGCCAGCAGCTTTAGTGGCCCGGGCGATGAGCAGTTCTTC
-	-	TRBJ2-3	TRBV13	CASSLVDGAGDTQYF	TGTGCCAGCAGCTTAGTGGATGGGGCCGGGGATACGCAGTATTTT
-	many	TRBJ1-2	TRBV7-8	CASSLGSSGQYHGYTF	TGTGCCAGCAGCTTAGGTAGTTCAGGACAGTACCATGGCTACACCTTC
-	-	TRBJ2-3	TRBV5-6	CASSLVAPDTQYF	TGTGCCAGCAGCTTGGTGGCCCCAGATACGCAGTATTTT
-	many	TRBJ1-6	TRBV28	CASSPEATTYNSPLHF	TGTGCCAGCAGCCCCGAGGCGACTACTTATAATTCACCCCTCCACTTT
-	many	TRBJ2-1	TRBV7-6	CASSLEGSTPVFPNEQFF	TGTGCCAGCAGCTTAGAGGGGTCGACTCCCGTGTTCCCTAATGAGCAGTTCTTC
-	few	TRBJ2-1	TRBV2	CASSEAGGPYIDEQFF	TGTGCCAGCAGTGAAGCCGGGGGACCCTATATTGATGAGCAGTTCTTC
-	-	TRBJ1-5	TRBV5-6	CASSLVGVNQPQHF	TGTGCCAGCAGCTTGGTGGGAGTCAATCAGCCCCAGCATTTT
TRBD1	-	TRBJ2-4	TRBV10-3	CAISESRGPKNIQYF	TGTGCCATCAGTGAGTCTAGGGGGCCCAAAAACATTCAGTACTTC
-	once	TRBJ1-5	TRBV6-2/TRBV6-3	CASSPGLDEDNQTQHF	TGTGCCAGCAGCCCTGGCCTAGACGAAGACAACCAGACCCAGCATTTT
-	few	TRBJ1-1	TRBV5-1	CASSLDAGTEAFF	TGCGCCAGCAGCTTGGATGCGGGCACTGAAGCTTTCTTT
-	-	TRBJ1-2	TRBV27	CASSFRPSYLYGYTF	TGTGCCAGCAGTTTCCGCCCCAGCTACCTCTATGGCTACACCTTC
-	few	TRBJ1-1	TRBV15	CATSRFAPQGKAFF	TGTGCCACCAGCAGATTTGCGCCACAGGGTAAAGCTTTCTTT
-	-	TRBJ2-1	TRBV28	CASQVRSEQFF	TGTGCCAGCCAAGTCCGGAGTGAGCAGTTCTTC
-	few	TRBJ1-1	TRBV4-3	CASSQDPGGHDQAFF	TGCGCCAGCAGCCAAGACCCTGGGGGACATGACCAAGCTTTCTTT
TRBD2	few	TRBJ2-7	TRBV28	CASREAAGTYEQYF	TGTGCCAGTCGGGAGGCGGCAGGTACCTACGAGCAGTACTTC
-	many	TRBJ1-3	TRBV6-1	CASAGGRTGNTIYF	TGTGCCAGCGCCGGGGGACGGACTGGAAACACCATATATTTT
TRBD1	few	TRBJ1-2	TRBV5-1	CASSLEGMDRAYGYTF	TGCGCCAGCAGCTTGGAGGGGATGGACAGGGCCTATGGCTACACCTTC
-	many	TRBJ2-1	TRBV6-2/TRBV6-3	CASSYQKTGKVYNEQFF	TGTGCCAGCAGTTACCAAAAAACAGGGAAGGTCTACAATGAGCAGTTCTTC
TRBD1	many	TRBJ1-4	TRBV7-9	CASSPEGQRDEKLFF	TGTGCCAGCAGCCCCGAGGGACAGAGGGATGAAAAACTGTTTTTT
-	few	TRBJ1-2	TRBV5-6	CASSSPQGPLGLGYTF	TGTGCCAGCAGCAGCCCCCAGGGGCCTCTGGGGTTGGGCTACACCTTC
TRBD1	many	TRBJ1-5	TRBV7-8	CASSLYGRGQGTNQPQHF	TGTGCCAGCAGCTTATACGGTAGAGGACAGGGAACAAATCAGCCCCAGCATTTT
TRBD1	many	TRBJ2-1	TRBV29-1	CSVGQGAYNEQFF	TGCAGCGTTGGGCAGGGGGCATACAATGAGCAGTTCTTC
TRBD1	many	TRBJ2-1	TRBV7-2	CASSLGDREIDEQFF	TGTGCCAGCAGCTTAGGGGACAGGGAGATCGATGAGCAGTTCTTC
-	few	TRBJ1-1	TRBV6-2/TRBV6-3	CASTSGGHRVSNTEAFF	TGTGCCAGCACTTCCGGGGGACATAGAGTCTCCAACACTGAAGCTTTCTTT
-	few	TRBJ2-1	TRBV7-9	CASSPRQVYEQFF	TGTGCCAGCAGCCCGCGACAGGTCTATGAGCAGTTCTTC
-	many	TRBJ2-7	TRBV6-6	CASSYLLESTGRRGSYEQYF	TGTGCCAGCAGTTACCTACTCGAGTCCACAGGTCGCAGGGGCTCCTACGAGCAGTACTTC
-	-	TRBJ2-7	TRBV6-6	CASRDKSSYEQYF	TGTGCCAGCCGAGACAAGAGCTCCTACGAGCAGTACTTC
-	many	TRBJ2-7	TRBV11-3	CASSLSYSYEQYF	TGTGCCAGCAGCTTAAGCTACTCCTACGAGCAGTACTTC
TRBD1	few	TRBJ2-7	TRBV10-3	CAISDNRDRIAYEQYF	TGTGCCATCAGTGACAACCGGGACAGGATCGCCTACGAGCAGTACTTC
TRBD1	-	TRBJ2-1	TRBV10-3	CAITDRRSSYNEQFF	TGTGCCATCACGGACAGGAGGAGCTCCTACAATGAGCAGTTCTTC
-	many	TRBJ2-1	TRBV2	CASSPTIPPSGNEQFF	TGTGCCAGCAGCCCGACGATTCCCCCCTCGGGCAATGAGCAGTTCTTC
TRBD1	-	TRBJ2-7	TRBV11-2	CASSLGQGIDYEQYF	TGTGCCAGCAGCTTAGGACAGGGGATCGACTACGAGCAGTACTTC
-	many	TRBJ2-1	TRBV7-2	CASSFPRSGSSSYNEQFF	TGTGCCAGCAGCTTCCCCCGGTCGGGTTCTAGCTCCTACAATGAGCAGTTCTTC
TRBD1	-	TRBJ2-2	TRBV29-1	CSVQGAAYTGELFF	TGCAGCGTACAGGGGGCGGCGTACACCGGGGAGCTGTTTTTT
TRBD1	many	TRBJ1-1	TRBV19	CASSIGQGGTEAFF	TGTGCCAGTAGTATCGGACAGGGGGGAACTGAAGCTTTCTTT
-	-	TRBJ1-5	TRBV6-2/TRBV6-3	CASSYEVTGNQPQHF	TGTGCCAGCAGTTACGAGGTCACAGGGAATCAGCCCCAGCATTTT
-	-	TRBJ1-5	TRBV25-1	CASSWGGANQPQHF	TGTGCCAGCTCCTGGGGGGGGGCGAATCAGCCCCAGCATTTT
TRBD2	many	TRBJ2-3	TRBV7-8	CASRPGRLAGRSTDTQYF	TGTGCCAGCAGACCCGGCAGACTAGCGGGTCGGAGCACAGATACGCAGTATTTT
TRBD2	few	TRBJ2-3	TRBV11-2	CASSSGLAGAPTDTQYF	TGTGCCAGCAGCTCGGGACTAGCGGGGGCCCCCACAGATACGCAGTATTTT
-	-	TRBJ1-1	TRBV12-3/TRBV12-4	CASSLVSLINTEAFF	TGTGCCAGCAGTTTGGTATCTCTCATAAACACTGAAGCTTTCTTT
-	many	TRBJ1-1	TRBV19	CASHPGRGGMNTEAFF	TGTGCCAGCCATCCTGGCAGGGGAGGGATGAACACTGAAGCTTTCTTT
-	few	TRBJ1-1	TRBV28	CASSVWTAVNTEAFF	TGTGCCAGCAGTGTATGGACCGCGGTGAACACTGAAGCTTTCTTT
TRBD1	-	TRBJ2-1	TRBV20-1	CSARDRDSYNEQFF	TGCAGTGCTCGCGACAGGGACTCCTACAATGAGCAGTTCTTC
-	few	TRBJ1-1	TRBV4-1	CASSQDRSSGTEAFF	TGCGCCAGCAGCCAAGACCGGTCAAGCGGTACTGAAGCTTTCTTT
-	many	TRBJ1-2	TRBV7-9	CASTHTGAFYGYTF	TGTGCCAGCACCCATACGGGGGCTTTCTATGGCTACACCTTC
-	many	TRBJ1-1	TRBV7-2	CASSLWAVNTEAFF	TGTGCCAGCAGCTTATGGGCGGTTAATACTGAAGCTTTCTTT
-	many	TRBJ1-1	TRBV5-6	CASSLAPYQNTEAFF	TGTGCCAGCAGCTTGGCGCCGTACCAGAACACTGAAGCTTTCTTT
TRBD1	many	TRBJ1-1	TRBV6-4	CASSKGQGNTEAFF	TGTGCCAGCAGTAAGGGACAGGGAAACACTGAAGCTTTCTTT
TRBD1	few	TRBJ1-1	TRBV6-2/TRBV6-3	CASSYRTGVTEAFF	TGTGCCAGCAGTTACCGGACAGGGGTCACTGAAGCTTTCTTT
TRBD1	few	TRBJ2-1	TRBV19	CASAQGYNEQFF	TGTGCCAGTGCACAGGGGTACAATGAGCAGTTCTTC
TRBD1	many	TRBJ2-1	TRBV14	CASSRPLGQEGRRHYNEQFF	TGTGCCAGCAGCCGACCCTTGGGACAGGAAGGTCGGCGCCACTACAATGAGCAGTTCTTC
-	few	TRBJ1-4	TRBV9	CASSSRTHLNEKLFF	TGTGCCAGCAGCTCACGGACACACCTGAATGAAAAACTGTTTTTT
TRBD2	many	TRBJ2-3	TRBV29-1	CSPVLAGGTDTQYF	TGCAGCCCGGTGTTGGCGGGGGGCACAGATACGCAGTATTTT